This T cell receptor (beta chain) comes out of a study of blood T cell repertoires in COVID-19. Study-wide background: Samples taken during acute and convalescent COVID-19 were collected in the United States, Italy and Spain. Nucleic acid was either cDNA or gDNA, and it came from T cells, B-cell-depleted T cells, or PBMCs.

In the original workflow: Estimation of nucleated cell counts was performed using reference gene primer amplification. The table came from immunoSEQ multiplex PCR; TCRdb's copy has only in-frame clones and leaves some out. The V and J calls and clone size were taken over from that table, and D and trimming were inferred from the DNA. The table includes about 170,000 clones, 65% to 85% detected once. Sequencing input: peripheral blood. The receptor comes from a woman in her 70s who had recovered from COVID-19.

Written as DNA, the CDR3 is TGCGCCAGCAGCCCGGGACTAGCGGGGGGGCAGGCCAAAAACATTCAGTACTTC. This codes for CASSPGLAGGQAKNIQYF. The chain joins TRBV4-1 to TRBJ2-4, with 16 bases fitting TRBD2. This CDR3 has 18 amino acids. V lost 4 bases to trimming and J lost 1 base; unmatched junction nucleotides: 4. Germline V CDR1 and CDR2: MGHRA, YSYEKL.